This T cell receptor (beta chain) is drawn from a study of blood T cell repertoires in COVID-19. Turning to the study itself: From the United States, Italy and Spain came samples of acute and convalescent COVID-19. PBMCs, B-cell-depleted T cells, or T cells provided the cDNA or gDNA that made up the material.

With V trimmed by 4 bases and J by 3 bases, 13 bases remained unmatched. This CDR3 is 17 amino acids long. The germline V gene has CDR1 SGHRS and CDR2 YFSETQ. Per the original methods: Estimation of nucleated cell counts relied on the amplification of reference gene primers. The protocol was immunoSEQ multiplex PCR, while the TCRdb copy is restricted to in-frame clones and leaves out a portion. V, J and clone size were drawn from that table, and D and trimming were deduced from the DNA. The repertoire holds about 270,000 clones, approximately 86% seen once, with around 9.1% in the top ten. The V and J genes are TRBV5-1 and TRBJ2-7, with 10 bases aligning to TRBD1. The TCR sequence derives from a man aged 35 to 55 who had recovered from COVID-19. The specimen was peripheral blood. The CDR3 spells CASSPGTGVNLLYEQYF. CDR3 bases: TGCGCCAGCAGCCCCGGGACAGGGGTTAATCTACTCTACGAGCAGTACTTC.